The present TCR beta chain was sequenced within a study of blood T cell repertoires in COVID-19. Germline CDR1 and CDR2: SGHTA and FQGNSA. The V end lost 3 bases, the J end lost 2 bases, and 7 bases lay between the germline ends. The CDR3 runs to 13 residues. Assay used: immunoSEQ multiplex PCR; TCRdb lists only in-frame clones, some missing. The data hold about 83,000 clones, with approximately 86% observed a single time. The rearrangement joins TRBV7-2 to TRBJ1-1, with D perhaps matching TRBD1 (5 bases). The receptor was isolated from a woman of 80 years or more in a cohort sampled during active or convalescent COVID-19. Material for sequencing was peripheral blood. The CDR3 bases are TGTGCCAGCAGCTTCCAGGGAAACACTGAAGCTTTCTTT. Protein: CASSFQGNTEAFF.